The 17 T cell receptor beta chains below all came from one sample that was sequenced in a study of T cell responses to AZD1222 COVID-19 vaccine. Generated by immunoSEQ multiplex PCR, the TCRdb table keeps only in-frame clones and is missing some. The top ten clones hold about 3% of a sample with approximately 120,000 clones, approximately 93% of them seen once. The sample here was peripheral blood, taken on day 0 of AZD1222 vaccination. The receptors shown here come from an adult in good health.

This clone was counted only a few times. The chain is built from TRBV4-1 and TRBJ1-5; 10 bases agree with TRBD1. This CDR3 is 18 amino acids long. Germline CDR1 reads MGHRA; CDR2 reads YSYEKL. V lost 0 bases to trimming and J lost 7 bases; unmatched junction nucleotides: 12. The CDR3 nucleotides read TGCGCCAGCAGCCAAGACTACAGACAGGGGGCGATGGGGCAGCCCCAGCATTTT. As protein: CASSQDYRQGAMGQPQHF.

This sequence joins TRBV10-3 and TRBJ1-5; TRBD1 matches at 7 bases. The ends lost 2 bases at V and 2 bases at J; junction bases unmatched: 6. Germline CDR1 reads ENHRY; CDR2 reads SYGVKD. The CDR3 has 16 amino acids. This CDR3 reads CAISERDSTGNQPQHF. The CDR3 bases are TGTGCCATCAGTGAGAGGGACAGCACGGGCAATCAGCCCCAGCATTTT.

The chain links TRBV7-2 to TRBJ2-7; D unclear. This CDR3 has 11 residues. From germline, CDR1 is SGHTA and CDR2 FQGNSA. The V gene lost 2 bases and the J gene lost 5 bases, with 4 bases spanning the gap. CDR3 sequence (DNA): TGTGCCAGCAGCTTACTTAACGAGCAGTACTTC. Its protein product is CASSLLNEQYF.

This rearrangement joins TRBV11-2 to TRBJ2-1; 9 bases align to TRBD2. Germline V gene lookup returns CDR1 SGHAT and CDR2 FQNNGV. V lost 5 bases to trimming and J lost 3 bases; unmatched junction nucleotides: 11. CDR3 length: 17 amino acids. The CDR3 is CASSKRSGSYFYNEQFF. The CDR3 DNA sequence: TGTGCCAGCAGCAAGCGTAGCGGGAGTTACTTCTACAATGAGCAGTTCTTC.

The chain links TRBV28 to TRBJ2-7; 8 bases agree with TRBD2. CDR3 length equals 13 residues. CDR1 is MDHEN and CDR2 is SYDVKM in the germline V gene. V shed 9 bases, J shed 3 bases, and the junction held 7 bases outside the gene matches. The CDR3 sequence is CASSSAGVYEQYF. CDR3 in DNA: TGTGCCAGTTCTTCAGCGGGAGTCTACGAGCAGTACTTC.

This clone showed up just once. The chain uses TRBV6-5 and TRBJ2-1; D not certain. Looked up from germline, CDR1 is MNHEY and CDR2 is SVGAGI. CDR3 length: 15 amino acids. With 0 bases removed from V and 3 bases from J, the gap between germline ends came to 9 bases. The CDR3 protein is CASSYSRNLYNEQFF. The CDR3 DNA reads as TGTGCCAGCAGTTACTCTCGGAACCTCTACAATGAGCAGTTCTTC.

This rearrangement joins TRBV28 to TRBJ2-7; D gene uncertain. Germline values: CDR1 MDHEN, CDR2 SYDVKM. The CDR3 is made up of 14 amino acids. Trimming removed 2 bases from V and 6 bases from J, with 14 bases in between. CDR3 in DNA: TGTGCCAGCAGTTTAACTCAACCGGTTTCCGAGCAGTACTTC. Amino acids: CASSLTQPVSEQYF. The whole variable domain, filled in from reference TRBV28 and TRBJ2-7, reads DVKVTQSSRYLVKRTGEKVFLECVQDMDHENMFWYRQDPGLGLRLIYFSYDVKMKEKGDIPEGYSVSREKKERFSLILESASTNQTSMYLCASSLTQPVSEQYFGPGTRLTVT.

This clone appeared once. The chain recombines TRBV5-1 with TRBJ1-1, with D perhaps matching TRBD1 (5 bases). Per germline, CDR1 SGHRS and CDR2 YFSETQ. CDR3 length: 13 residues. The germline V and J ends were trimmed by 0 bases and 7 bases, with 10 bases remaining between them. In DNA form, the CDR3 reads TGCGCCAGCAGCTTGGACGGGGGGGTTGAAGCTTTCTTT. This encodes CASSLDGGVEAFF.

The J gene is TRBJ1-1, the V gene TRBV7-3, with D possibly being TRBD1 (5 bases). The ends were cut back, 5 bases at V and 1 base at J, with 8 bases in the middle. CDR1 is SGHTA and CDR2 is FQGTGA in the germline V gene. The CDR3 length is 13 residues. This chain's CDR3 is CASSAGRNTEAFF. CDR3 sequence (DNA): TGTGCCAGCAGCGCAGGGAGGAACACTGAAGCTTTCTTT. Looking up the rest from reference TRBV7-3 and TRBJ1-1 gives the full variable domain: GAGVSQTPSNKVTEKGKYVELRCDPISGHTALYWYRQSLGQGPEFLIYFQGTGAADDSGLPNDRFFAVRPEGSVSTLKIQRTERGDSAVYLCASSAGRNTEAFFGQGTRLTVV.

The chain recombines TRBV28 with TRBJ1-4; D is uncertain. The germline gives CDR1 MDHEN, CDR2 SYDVKM. The CDR3 has 16 amino acids. The V gene lost 6 bases and the J gene lost 2 bases, with 16 bases spanning the gap. This CDR3 reads CASSLPRGFTNEKLFF. CDR3 coding DNA: TGTGCCAGCAGCCTACCCCGCGGGTTTACTAATGAAAAACTGTTTTTT.

The V and J genes are TRBV27 and TRBJ2-2; D gene ambiguous. The CDR3 length is 17 residues. V was clipped by 2 bases and J by 3 bases, with 16 bases between them. CDR1 is MNHEY, CDR2 SMNVEV, per germline (reference sequence). Here the CDR3 DNA reads TGTGCCAGCAGTTTAGCCGCCTCTAGGGTCCACACCGGGGAGCTGTTTTTT. This translates into CASSLAASRVHTGELFF.

Details on this clone: Relative to the germline gene, one junction end is altered; a read error may explain this. The V and J genes are TRBV29-1 and TRBJ1-2; 8 bases fit TRBD1. The CDR3 runs 14 residues. In germline, CDR1 is SQVTM, CDR2 ANQGSEA. The CDR3 DNA is TGCAGCGTGGAAGGACAGGGCCTTACGAATGGCTACACCTTC. Its protein product is CSVEGQGLTNGYTF.

This chain joins TRBV5-4 and TRBJ2-7, with 8 bases lining up with TRBD2. The CDR3 length is 15 residues. Germline assignment: CDR1 SGHNT and CDR2 YYREEE (reference sequence). V shed 1 base and J 0 bases; nucleotides not matched to a gene: 3. The CDR3 loop reads CASSLKLADSYEQYF. CDR3 sequence (DNA): TGTGCCAGCAGCTTGAAACTAGCGGACTCCTACGAGCAGTACTTC.

V gene TRBV6-2 or TRBV6-3 combines with J gene TRBJ1-1; weak D call: TRBD1 (5 bases). The ends were cut back, 5 bases at V and 9 bases at J, with 10 bases in the middle. Germline CDR1 is MNHEY and CDR2 is SVGEGT. The CDR3 contains 11 residues. Here the CDR3 reads CASSGRVKAFF. CDR3 in DNA: TGTGCCAGCAGTGGCAGGGTGAAAGCTTTCTTT.

The chain recombines TRBV12-3 or TRBV12-4 with TRBJ2-1, with 7 bases lining up with TRBD2. Trimming took 9 bases from V and 8 from J; bases not matched to a gene: 7. CDR3 length: 12 residues. CDR3 bases: TGTGCCAGTTCGCCGGGGGGACATGAGCAGTTCTTC. As protein: CASSPGGHEQFF.

DNA for the CDR3: TGTGCCAGCAGCCACGGGGATTTGGTTTTCTTT. Translation gives CASSHGDLVFF. The rearrangement joins TRBV3-1 (or the pseudogene TRBV3-2) to TRBJ1-1; D gene ambiguous. Germline V gives CDR1 LGHDT, CDR2 YNNKEL (reference sequence). This CDR3 has 11 residues. Trimming shortened V by 3 bases and J by 13 bases, and 12 bases separated the two germline ends.

The chain employs TRBV29-1 and TRBJ2-7, with 7 bases fitting TRBD1. The CDR3 sequence is 14 residues long. Per the germline V gene, CDR1 is SQVTM and CDR2 is ANQGSEA. V lost 6 bases and J lost 2; bases outside the gene matches: 10. The CDR3 coding sequence is TGCAGCGTCGCATCCGGGACAGTTCCCTACGAGCAGTACTTC. It specifies CSVASGTVPYEQYF.